Each of the 20 T cell receptor beta chains below was sequenced from the same sample in a study of shared clonotypes between healthy human individuals. Sequencing was performed with immunoSEQ multiplex PCR; in TCRdb, only in-frame clones are kept and a portion is missing. The sample includes about 560,000 clones, roughly 79% seen only once; the top ten take about 12%. The sample was PBMCs. These receptors were collected from a woman aged 40 to 55 in good health. Some clones in this sample may be carry-over from other donors' samples.

The chain uses TRBV30 and TRBJ2-7; 11 bases agree with TRBD1. Germline V gene sequence: CDR1 GTSNPN, CDR2 SVGIG (reference sequence). Trimming removed 5 bases from V and 6 bases from J; junction bases left unmatched: 12. The CDR3 totals 15 residues. The DNA for the CDR3 is TGTGCCTGGGGAGAGCTCGGGACAGGGGGACTCGAGCAGTACTTC. This gives the protein CAWGELGTGGLEQYF.

CDR3 nucleotide sequence: TGTGCCAGCAGTTACTCGCGACTAGCGGGCGTCTACGAGCAGTACTTC. It specifies CASSYSRLAGVYEQYF. This chain links TRBV6-5 with TRBJ2-7, with 10 nucleotides matching TRBD2. The CDR3 is 16 residues long. Germline V gives CDR1 MNHEY, CDR2 SVGAGI. Losses at the gene ends were 0 bases for V and 3 bases for J; bases not matched to a gene: 5.

The chain couples TRBV6-1 to TRBJ1-5; 8 bases map to TRBD1. The length of the CDR3 is 15 residues. Unmatched junction bases numbered 8, after V lost 1 base and J lost 9 bases. Germline CDR1 reads MNHNS; CDR2 reads SASEGT. The CDR3 here is CASSEGGQASWPQHF. DNA of the CDR3: TGTGCCAGCAGTGAAGGGGGACAGGCCTCTTGGCCCCAGCATTTT.

The V call is TRBV18, the J call TRBJ1-1; tentatively, D is TRBD1 (5 bases). Germline lookup yields CDR1 KGHSH and CDR2 LQKENI. The CDR3 length is 15 residues. Trimming took off 2 bases at V and 5 bases at J, with 15 bases between the two ends. CDR3 sequence (DNA): TGTGCCAGCTCACCAAGAATGCAGGGAGGGACTGAAGCTTTCTTT. It translates to CASSPRMQGGTEAFF. Looking up the rest from reference TRBV18 and TRBJ1-1 gives the full variable domain: NAGVMQNPRHLVRRRGQEARLRCSPMKGHSHVYWYRQLPEEGLKFMVYLQKENIIDESGMPKERFSAEFPKEGPSILRIQQVVRGDSAAYFCASSPRMQGGTEAFFGQGTRLTVV.

The chain combines TRBV4-1 with TRBJ2-3; D is undetermined. The CDR3 sequence is 14 residues long. Germline V lookup: CDR1 MGHRA, CDR2 YSYEKL. Between the trimmed V and J ends, which lost 1 base and 4 bases, there was a span of 9 bases. The CDR3 sequence is CASSQVRRADTQYF. CDR3 nucleotide sequence: TGCGCCAGCAGCCAAGTTAGACGCGCAGATACGCAGTATTTT.

The V call is TRBV5-6, the J call TRBJ1-1; D uncertain. This CDR3 has 12 amino acids. Germline lookup yields CDR1 SGHDT and CDR2 YYEEEE. V lost 2 bases to trimming and J lost 3 bases, with 5 bases between them. CDR3 region: CASSFADTEAFF. The CDR3 nucleotides read TGTGCCAGCAGCTTTGCAGACACTGAAGCTTTCTTT.

The V gene is TRBV29-1, the J gene TRBJ1-1; D unresolved. This CDR3 is 11 amino acids long. Germline CDR1 reads SQVTM; CDR2 reads ANQGSEA. Trimming shortened V by 4 bases and J by 1 base, and 4 bases separated the two germline ends. CDR3 nucleotides: TGCAGCGTTGGGGCGAACACTGAAGCTTTCTTT. Its translation: CSVGANTEAFF.

The chain links TRBV5-5 to TRBJ2-2; TRBD2 agrees at 14 bases. This CDR3 has 15 amino acids. The V and J ends lost 4 bases and 7 bases, in that order; junction bases with no gene match: 3. Germline V gene lookup returns CDR1 SGHKS and CDR2 YYEKEE (reference sequence). The CDR3 region has the DNA TGTGCCAGCAGCGGGACTAGCGGGAGCCACGGGGAGCTGTTTTTT. Its translation: CASSGTSGSHGELFF.

The chain uses TRBV25-1 and TRBJ2-7; 11 bases agree with TRBD2. The ends lost 3 bases at V and 5 bases at J; junction bases unmatched: 6. This CDR3 spans 15 amino acids. CDR1 MGHDK and CDR2 SYGVNS come from the germline V gene. CDR3 in amino acids: CASSEGLAVVHEQYF. The CDR3 DNA sequence: TGTGCCAGCAGTGAGGGACTAGCGGTAGTACACGAGCAGTACTTC.

The rearrangement links TRBV9 to TRBJ2-3; possibly TRBD1 for D (6 bases). Trimming cost V 3 bases and J 1 base, with 12 bases left between them. The CDR3 runs to 15 residues. Germline CDR1 reads SGDLS; CDR2 reads YYNGEE. The CDR3 here is CASSAQGHGTDTQYF. The CDR3 DNA is TGTGCCAGCAGCGCCCAGGGACATGGCACAGATACGCAGTATTTT. Drawing the rest from reference TRBV9 and TRBJ2-3, the complete variable domain is DSGVTQTPKHLITATGQRVTLRCSPRSGDLSVYWYQQSLDQGLQFLIQYYNGEERAKGNILERFSAQQFPDLHSELNLSSLELGDSALYFCASSAQGHGTDTQYFGPGTRLTVL.

V and J are TRBV4-3 and TRBJ2-5; 9 bases are a match to TRBD1. V was clipped by 3 bases and J by 5 bases; unmatched bases: 7. CDR3 length: 15 residues. CDR1 and CDR2 from the germline V gene are LGHNA and YSLEER. Written as DNA, the CDR3 is TGCGCCAGCAGCCACCAGACAGGGGGGGAGGAGACCCAGTACTTC. Translating it yields CASSHQTGGEETQYF.

This sequence joins TRBV2 and TRBJ2-1; D is unclear. Germline V gene lookup returns CDR1 SNHLY and CDR2 FYNNEI. There are 12 residues in the CDR3. V lost 3 bases to trimming and J lost 12 bases, with 12 bases between them. DNA for the CDR3: TGTGCCAGCAGTGATCTGGGAATTGGGCAGTTCTTC. It codes for CASSDLGIGQFF.

The chain is built from TRBV6-6 and TRBJ2-5; perhaps D is TRBD1 or TRBD2 (5 bases each). Trimming pared 6 bases from V and 4 bases from J, leaving 9 bases between. The CDR3 has 12 amino acids. Germline V CDR1 and CDR2: MNHNY, SVGAGI (reference sequence). The CDR3 here is CASSQGRETQYF. Here the CDR3 DNA reads TGTGCCAGCAGCCAGGGACGAGAGACCCAGTACTTC.

Concerning this clone itself: Possible read error: a much larger clone is one base away. This CDR3 is also generated by other DNA sequences in the sample. The chain is built from TRBV5-7 and TRBJ1-1; D call uncertain. Being an ORF, TRBV5-7 has a function that is uncertain. The CDR3 covers 13 residues. CDR3 bases: TGTGCCAGCAGCTTGGAAGGGAACACTGAAGCTTTCTTC. As protein: CASSLEGNTEAFF.

Only one count was recorded for this clone. The chain uses TRBV30 and TRBJ1-6; D uncertain. Germline V gives CDR1 GTSNPN, CDR2 SVGIG (reference sequence). The CDR3 consists of 14 residues. The ends were cut back, 3 bases at V and 5 bases at J, with 11 bases in the middle. The DNA for the CDR3 is TGTGCCTGGAGAACCCGCTGGGATAATTCACCCCTCCACTTT. Its protein product is CAWRTRWDNSPLHF.

The rearrangement uses TRBV28 and TRBJ1-2; 7 nucleotides align to TRBD1. Germline loops: CDR1 MDHEN, CDR2 SYDVKM. V was pared by 6 bases and J by 6 bases, with 7 bases of the junction left unmatched. The CDR3 extends over 13 amino acids. CDR3 sequence (DNA): TGTGCCAGCAGCCTCGCAGGGGGTGATGGCTACACCTTC. Encoded protein: CASSLAGGDGYTF.

This chain joins TRBV28 and TRBJ1-1, with TRBD1 identical over 11 bases. This CDR3 is 15 amino acids long. J lost 5 bases, V lost 6 bases, and 8 bases had no gene match. Germline V gene sequence: CDR1 MDHEN, CDR2 SYDVKM. CDR3 coding DNA: TGTGCCAGCAGCACCCCCGGGACAGGGGGTACTGAAGCTTTCTTT. It yields the protein CASSTPGTGGTEAFF.

This chain joins TRBV11-2 and TRBJ2-7; D gene ambiguous. There are 17 residues in the CDR3. CDR1 and CDR2 from the germline V gene are SGHAT and FQNNGV. The V and J ends lost 0 bases and 1 base respectively, with 16 bases between them. The DNA of the CDR3 is TGTGCCAGCAGCTTAGATCGGGCTCCCAACCCATCCTACGAGCAGTACTTC. Its translation: CASSLDRAPNPSYEQYF.

This clone was observed a few times. This chain links TRBV2 with TRBJ2-2; TRBD1 matches 8 bases. The CDR3 is 14 amino acids. Losses at the gene ends were 8 bases for V and 1 base for J; bases not matched to a gene: 3. Germline CDR1 is SNHLY and CDR2 is FYNNEI. CDR3 bases: TGTGCCAGCGAAGGGACAGGGAACACCGGGGAGCTGTTTTTT. This sequence encodes CASEGTGNTGELFF.

This clone was observed a few times. This rearrangement joins TRBV6-1 to TRBJ1-1; the match to TRBD1 covers 10 bases. CDR3 size: 15 residues. Unmatched junction bases numbered 5, after V lost 1 base and J lost 6 bases. Per the germline V gene, CDR1 is MNHNS and CDR2 is SASEGT. The CDR3 loop is CASSEEGQGIPEAFF. DNA of the CDR3: TGTGCCAGCAGTGAAGAGGGACAGGGGATCCCTGAAGCTTTCTTT.